This is a list of T cell receptor beta chains from one sample in a study of CD8 T cells in Susac syndrome. TCRdb re-analysed the immunoSEQ multiplex PCR reads in MiXCR, keeping a single row per CDR3 protein. This repertoire shows hundreds of thousands of distinct CDR3 sequences, roughly 94% found once; its top ten account for approximately 0.082%. The specimen was CD4+ T cells from PBMCs. All receptors come from a human donor with multiple sclerosis. Both conserved end residues are part of each CDR3. D genes are given only for firm matches. Size tells how often a clone was seen (once, few, many) or the class of an expanded clone, and some rows leave it out.

abundance	d_gene	v_gene	j_gene	CDR3aa	CDR3nt
.	.	TRBV20-1	TRBJ2-7	CSARSGSYEQYF	TGCAGTGCTAGATCAGGGTCCTACGAGCAGTACTTC
.	.	TRBV9	TRBJ1-6	CASSVGSRPDSPLHF	TGTGCCAGCAGCGTAGGTAGCCGACCCGATTCACCCCTCCACTTT
.	TRBD2	TRBV5-1	TRBJ2-1	CASSETSGGLQQFF	TGCGCCAGCAGCGAGACTAGCGGGGGCCTTCAGCAGTTCTTC
once	TRBD1	TRBV3-1	TRBJ2-2	CASSQRQGPTGELFF	TGTGCCAGCAGCCAACGACAGGGCCCCACCGGGGAGCTGTTTTTT
.	TRBD1	TRBV29-1	TRBJ2-1	CSVAGTGNNEQFF	TGCAGCGTCGCGGGGACAGGGAACAATGAGCAGTTCTTC
.	.	TRBV12-3/TRBV12-4	TRBJ1-5	CASSFQGQDSVGTSNQPQHF	TGTGCCAGCAGCTTCCAGGGCCAGGACAGCGTGGGGACTAGCAATCAGCCCCAGCATTTT
.	TRBD1	TRBV18	TRBJ1-2	CASSATGGGDGYTF	TGTGCCAGCTCCGCGACAGGGGGCGGAGATGGCTACACCTTC
.	.	TRBV6-5	TRBJ1-5	CASNSPNQPQHF	TGTGCCAGCAATAGTCCCAATCAGCCCCAGCATTTT
once	TRBD2	TRBV20-1	TRBJ2-5	CSALGLDQETQYF	TGCAGTGCCCTAGGACTAGACCAGGAGACCCAGTACTTC
.	.	TRBV3-1	TRBJ2-6	CASSLAAGSSGANVLTF	TGTGCCAGCAGCTTGGCGGCGGGTTCCTCTGGGGCCAACGTCCTGACTTTC
.	.	TRBV18	TRBJ2-3	CASSPGLGGTDTQYF	TGTGCCAGCTCACCAGGGCTAGGCGGCACAGATACGCAGTATTTT
.	.	TRBV20-1	TRBJ2-5	CSARVGGGAGETQYF	TGCAGTGCTAGAGTGGGTGGTGGAGCAGGAGAGACCCAGTACTTC
.	.	TRBV20-1	TRBJ1-3	CSASVRGSGNTIYF	TGCAGTGCTAGTGTCAGGGGATCTGGAAACACCATATATTTT
.	.	TRBV12-3/TRBV12-4	TRBJ1-2	CASSRNNYGYTF	TGTGCCAGCAGTCGGAATAACTATGGCTACACCTTC
.	.	TRBV12-3/TRBV12-4	TRBJ2-1	CASRSDSHLGEQFF	TGTGCCAGCAGATCAGACAGCCATCTGGGTGAGCAGTTCTTC
.	TRBD2	TRBV15	TRBJ2-5	CATSTRLAGKETQYF	TGTGCCACCAGCACCAGACTAGCGGGAAAAGAGACCCAGTACTTC
once	.	TRBV3-1	TRBJ2-2	CASSQDFGAAPPAGELFF	TGTGCCAGCAGCCAAGATTTCGGGGCCGCGCCGCCTGCCGGGGAGCTGTTTTTT
.	TRBD2	TRBV29-1	TRBJ2-3	CSAAPGTSGTDTQYF	TGCAGCGCCGCGCCGGGGACTAGCGGCACAGATACGCAGTATTTT
.	.	TRBV29-1	TRBJ2-1	CSVSGPFNEQFF	TGCAGCGTTTCGGGACCGTTCAATGAGCAGTTCTTC
.	.	TRBV3-1	TRBJ1-3	CASSQAETGNTIYF	TGTGCCAGCAGCCAAGCAGAAACTGGAAACACCATATATTTT
.	TRBD2	TRBV5-6	TRBJ2-3	CASSSRTSGGRTDTQYF	TGTGCCAGCAGCTCGCGGACTAGCGGGGGACGCACAGATACGCAGTATTTT
.	TRBD1	TRBV12-3/TRBV12-4	TRBJ1-1	CASSLDRGEAFF	TGTGCCAGCAGTTTGGACAGGGGCGAAGCTTTCTTT
.	.	TRBV9	TRBJ2-2	CASSVVVSGNTGELFF	TGTGCCAGCAGCGTAGTTGTTAGCGGGAACACCGGGGAGCTGTTTTTT
.	.	TRBV29-1	TRBJ1-2	CSVVGVRGRGYTF	TGCAGCGTTGTGGGGGTCCGGGGCCGGGGCTACACCTTC
.	.	TRBV7-9	TRBJ2-3	CASSLSYTDTQYF	TGTGCCAGCAGCTTATCCTACACAGATACGCAGTATTTT
.	.	TRBV20-1	TRBJ2-2	CSAQTGENTGELFF	TGCAGTGCCCAAACGGGGGAGAACACCGGGGAGCTGTTTTTT
once	TRBD1	TRBV30	TRBJ2-1	CAWTPGTAHEQFF	TGTGCCTGGACTCCCGGGACAGCCCATGAGCAGTTCTTC
.	.	TRBV29-1	TRBJ1-5	CSVELTENQPQHF	TGCAGCGTTGAATTAACAGAAAATCAGCCCCAGCATTTT
.	.	TRBV30	TRBJ1-1	CAWSIRRMNTEAFF	TGTGCCTGGAGTATCCGACGGATGAACACTGAAGCTTTCTTT
once	.	TRBV4-1	TRBJ1-2	CASSHNTDYGYTF	TGCGCCAGCAGCCACAACACAGACTATGGCTACACCTTC
once	.	TRBV9	TRBJ2-3	CASSWRGDTDTQYF	TGTGCCAGCAGCTGGAGGGGGGACACAGATACGCAGTATTTT
.	.	TRBV30	TRBJ1-6	CAWSPWGSSYNSPLHF	TGTGCCTGGAGTCCTTGGGGGAGCTCCTATAATTCACCCCTCCACTTT
.	.	TRBV7-9	TRBJ2-3	CASSRVVSEGTDTQYF	TGTGCCAGCAGCCGCGTGGTGTCAGAGGGAACAGATACGCAGTATTTT
.	TRBD2	TRBV20-1	TRBJ2-3	CSAVIAGASTDTQYF	TGCAGTGCTGTTATAGCGGGGGCGAGCACAGATACGCAGTATTTT
once	.	TRBV7-9	TRBJ1-1	CASALLLGMNTEAFF	TGTGCCAGCGCTCTGCTTTTGGGTATGAACACTGAAGCTTTCTTT
.	.	TRBV2	TRBJ1-2	CASHKNGYTF	TGTGCCAGCCACAAAAATGGCTACACCTTC
.	.	TRBV19	TRBJ2-5	CASSSPLETQYF	TGTGCCAGTAGCTCACCCCTGGAGACCCAGTACTTC
.	.	TRBV18	TRBJ1-5	CASSPTGLSNQPQHF	TGTGCCAGCTCCCCTACAGGGTTAAGCAATCAGCCCCAGCATTTT
.	.	TRBV4-2	TRBJ2-1	CASSRFGGNEQFF	TGTGCCAGCAGCCGCTTTGGGGGCAATGAGCAGTTCTTC
once	.	TRBV7-3	TRBJ2-5	CASSLSSEYQETQYF	TGTGCCAGCAGCTTATCGTCTGAGTACCAAGAGACCCAGTACTTC
once	TRBD1	TRBV7-7	TRBJ1-5	CATSGGNQPQHF	TGTGCTACCTCAGGGGGAAATCAGCCCCAGCATTTT
.	TRBD1	TRBV5-1	TRBJ2-2	CASSRDREETGELFF	TGCGCCAGCAGCCGGGACAGGGAGGAAACCGGGGAGCTGTTTTTT
.	.	TRBV10-3	TRBJ2-1	CAIRAHNEQFF	TGTGCCATCAGGGCACACAATGAGCAGTTCTTC
.	TRBD2	TRBV29-1	TRBJ2-3	CSVEDPLAGETQYF	TGCAGCGTTGAAGATCCCCTAGCGGGGGAAACGCAGTATTTT
few	TRBD1	TRBV10-3	TRBJ2-6	CAASGQPSGANVLTF	TGTGCCGCATCGGGACAGCCATCTGGGGCCAACGTCCTGACTTTC
.	.	TRBV29-1	TRBJ1-2	CSVISSYGYTF	TGCAGCGTTATTTCTTCCTATGGCTACACCTTC
.	.	TRBV28	TRBJ1-5	CASSLGEYSNQPQHF	TGTGCCAGCAGTTTAGGGGAGTATAGCAATCAGCCCCAGCATTTT
.	TRBD1	TRBV2	TRBJ2-3	CASGRGQGTDTQYF	TGTGCCAGCGGGCGCGGACAGGGCACAGATACGCAGTATTTT
.	.	TRBV3-1	TRBJ1-6	CASSQDRGSPLHF	TGTGCCAGCAGCCAAGATCGAGGTTCACCCCTCCACTTT
.	TRBD2	TRBV30	TRBJ2-5	CAWSVWEGGQETQYF	TGTGCCTGGAGTGTATGGGAGGGTGGGCAAGAGACCCAGTACTTC
.	.	TRBV5-4	TRBJ1-2	CASSNNSGVGNYGYTF	TGTGCCAGCAGCAATAATTCAGGGGTAGGAAACTATGGCTACACCTTC